The entry below describes one T cell receptor beta chain. Antigen specificity is unknown. PCR used 60 Vbeta primers and 13 Jbeta primers. This table comes from immunoSEQ multiplex PCR, and its TCRdb copy is limited to in-frame clones, with some not included. The sample consists of 90,000 to 120,000 clones, 73% of them appearing once. The data stem from a study of cytomegalovirus exposure and HLA in healthy donors. Donors were ostensibly healthy at sampling, although undocumented immune exposures were probable. Germline loops: CDR1 SGHRS, CDR2 YFSETQ. V was pared by 4 bases and J by 0 bases, with 8 bases of the junction left unmatched. This CDR3 is 18 amino acids long. The study's findings and limits: Per published accounts, TCR beta sequences correctly predicted the HLA-A and HLA-B alleles of most subjects. Most observed TCR sequences were rare, whereas some public TCRs were detected in many donors.

V is TRBV5-1 and J is TRBJ2-3; TRBD2 matches at 13 bases. Sequencing was performed on PBMCs. This sequence originates from a young man in good health and CMV-seronegative. CDR3 DNA sequence: TGCGCCAGCAGCCCGGGACTAGCGGGACCGACTAGCACAGATACGCAGTATTTT. This codes for CASSPGLAGPTSTDTQYF. Full variable domain (rest looked up from reference TRBV5-1 and TRBJ2-3): KAGVTQTPRYLIKTRGQQVTLSCSPISGHRSVSWYQQTPGQGLQFLFEYFSETQRNKGNFPGRFSGRQFSNSRSEMNVSTLELGDSALYLCASSPGLAGPTSTDTQYFGPGTRLTVL.